This T cell receptor (beta chain) was sequenced in a study of lymphopenia after photon versus proton radiotherapy. Study findings and constraints: Relative stability marked proton patients; photon patients lost diversity and naive cells. Only patients who died were analyzed for survival; proton advantage is unproven. After lymphocyte nadir, photon-treated repertoires showed oligoclonal expansion, especially CD8+ Temra.

CDR1 is SNHLY and CDR2 is FYNNEI in the germline V gene. V lost 9 bases to trimming and J lost 5 bases, with 16 bases between them. The CDR3 totals 14 residues. Note on this clone: Antigen unknown.

The method was immunoSEQ multiplex PCR; TCRdb's version includes in-frame clones alone and lacks a portion of them. This sample has some 70,000 clones; over 70% occur once, and the top ten carry approximately 10%. The sequences come from peripheral blood, collected from a patient treated with proton-based radiotherapy. This sequence joins TRBV2 and TRBJ2-2, with D possibly being TRBD1 (6 bases). The clonotype comes from a man aged 80 or over with esophageal cancer. The CDR3 sequence is CASKEQGNTGELFF. CDR3 in DNA: TGTGCCAGTAAAGAACAGGGAAATACCGGGGAGCTGTTTTTT.